This T cell receptor beta chain is from a study of identical twins. From the 5' RACE reads, TCRdb called clonotypes with MiXCR, one entry per CDR3 protein. This table has hundreds of thousands of distinct CDR3 sequences, 8.6% appearing once. The CDR3 loop spans 16 amino acids. Germline V gene sequence: CDR1 SGHDN, CDR2 FVKESK. Trimming left V 4 bases short and J 0 bases short, with 14 bases between. This sample also belongs to another study, concerning yellow fever vaccine responses in identical twins.

This clonotype originated in a woman between 18 and 30 years old in good health. This chain joins TRBV14 and TRBJ2-3, with a weak D call TRBD2 (5 bases). The sequenced material came from PBMCs. The DNA for the CDR3 is TGTGCCAGCAGCCTAATCACGGGCGGGAGCACAGATACGCAGTATTTT. Translation: CASSLITGGSTDTQYF.